The clone carrying this TCR beta chain was picked up many times. Antigen: not known. TCRdb analysed the 5' RACE reads with MiXCR anew, one entry per CDR3 protein. This sample yields around 490,000 distinct CDR3 sequences, of which 5.3% are seen a single time; 3% to 4.5% belongs to the top ten. The V and J ends lost 5 bases and 7 bases, in that order; junction bases with no gene match: 8. Germline CDR1 reads DFQATT; CDR2 reads SNEGSKA (reference sequence). The CDR3 has 14 residues. These data are taken from a study of CD8 T cells in ankylosing spondylitis. Overall study results and limits: Seemingly distinctive of ankylosing spondylitis blood was a TCR beta motif formed by eight highly homologous variants.

Material: blood, either unsorted or a sorted T cell fraction (not recorded which). This chain links TRBV20-1 with TRBJ2-4; 10 nucleotides agree with TRBD2. This TCR was sampled from a male donor with ankylosing spondylitis. The CDR3 reads CSAQSGRAGNIQYF. CDR3 bases: TGCAGTGCTCAGAGCGGGAGGGCCGGGAACATTCAGTACTTC.